Listed below are T cell receptor beta chains from one sample, sequenced in a study of T cell repertoires in cytomegalovirus infection. TCRdb processed the reads anew with MiXCR; each CDR3 protein has one entry. The sample includes almost 550,000 distinct CDR3 sequences, 15% to 20% of them seen just once. The sequenced material came from CD8+ T cells from PBMCs. Receptor source: a human donor in good health (CMV status not recorded). Some clones in this sample may be carry-over from other donors' samples. Each CDR3 is given with its conserved first and last residue. A D gene is named only where the DNA matches it firmly. The size field is filled for only some rows; it gives once, few, many or a size class.

clone_size d_call j_call v_call cdr3_aa cdr3_nt
few . TRBJ2-5 TRBV14 CASSQDMKETQYF TGTGCCAGCAGCCAAGATATGAAAGAGACCCAGTACTTC
many . TRBJ2-7 TRBV7-9 CAIGYEQYF TGTGCCATCGGCTACGAGCAGTACTTC
. . TRBJ2-3 TRBV27 CASSTDSRTSTDTQYF TGTGCCAGCAGCACGGACAGTCGGACTAGCACAGATACGCAGTATTTT
. . TRBJ2-5 TRBV2 CASSDRGNWETQYF TGTGCCAGCAGTGATCGGGGGAATTGGGAGACCCAGTACTTC
. . TRBJ2-5 TRBV7-9 CASSPALGRETQYF TGTGCAAGCAGCCCCGCGTTGGGGCGAGAGACCCAGTACTTC
. TRBD1 TRBJ2-7 TRBV19 CASGRGLAYEQYF TGTGCCAGTGGCAGGGGGCTAGCCTACGAGCAGTACTTC
. . TRBJ2-3 TRBV4-1 CASSHPAGGHGSDTQYF TGCGCCAGCAGCCATCCCGCCGGGGGGCATGGGTCAGATACGCAGTATTTT
. . TRBJ2-3 TRBV6-2/TRBV6-3 CASSSRLGGTQYF TGTGCCAGCAGCTCCCGACTAGGCGGTACGCAGTATTTT
. . TRBJ1-2 TRBV7-3 CASSPGYDYGYTF TGTGCCAGCAGTCCAGGGTATGACTATGGCTACACCTTC
. . TRBJ2-1 TRBV27 CASSLAETYNEQFF TGTGCCAGCAGTTTAGCGGAAACCTACAATGAGCAGTTCTTC
many . TRBJ2-7 TRBV6-5 CASSYSEGAYEQYF TGTGCCAGCAGTTACTCGGAGGGAGCCTACGAGCAGTACTTC
. . TRBJ1-1 TRBV5-5 CASSLLRGDGAFF TGTGCCAGCAGCTTGCTAAGAGGGGACGGAGCTTTCTTT
few TRBD2 TRBJ2-7 TRBV20-1 CSADGTSGYEQYF TGCAGTGCAGACGGGACTAGCGGTTACGAGCAGTACTTC
many . TRBJ2-7 TRBV7-8 CASSQPDSYEQYF TGTGCCAGCAGCCAGCCGGATTCCTACGAGCAGTACTTC
. . TRBJ2-7 TRBV18 CASSVPSYEQYF TGTGCCAGCTCAGTCCCTTCCTACGAGCAGTACTTC
many TRBD1 TRBJ2-7 TRBV5-1 CASSPWTGGYEQYF TGCGCCAGCAGCCCTTGGACAGGGGGCTACGAGCAGTACTTC
few . TRBJ2-6 TRBV28 CASTPGPGPYSGANVLTF TGTGCCAGCACCCCCGGTCCAGGGCCCTATTCTGGGGCCAACGTCCTGACTTTC
many TRBD1 TRBJ1-1 TRBV12-3/TRBV12-4 CASSSPLDRENTEAFF TGTGCCAGCAGTTCACCTTTAGACAGGGAGAACACTGAAGCTTTCTTT
many . TRBJ1-1 TRBV7-3 CASRDDPNTEAFF TGTGCCAGCAGAGACGACCCTAACACTGAAGCTTTCTTT
few TRBD1 TRBJ2-7 TRBV7-6 CANSTAGQGLGDYEQYF TGTGCCAACAGCACCGCGGGACAGGGTTTAGGAGACTACGAGCAGTACTTC
many . TRBJ1-2 TRBV9 CASSATSGQPANYGYTF TGTGCCAGCAGCGCAACTTCAGGACAGCCTGCTAACTATGGCTACACCTTC
. . TRBJ2-5 TRBV2 CASSDYENGPGETQYF TGTGCCAGCAGTGACTATGAAAACGGGCCCGGGGAGACCCAGTACTTC
many . TRBJ2-5 TRBV10-3 CAISEPRDQETQYF TGTGCCATCAGTGAACCCCGGGACCAAGAGACCCAGTACTTC
many . TRBJ2-7 TRBV29-1 CSVAGETNRLSYEQYF TGCAGCGTTGCGGGAGAGACTAATCGACTTTCCTACGAGCAGTACTTC
many . TRBJ1-1 TRBV15 CATSRDRSNTEAFF TGTGCCACCAGCAGGGACAGAAGCAACACTGAAGCTTTCTTT
many TRBD1 TRBJ1-6 TRBV6-4 CASSDLPDRGGNSPLHF TGTGCCAGCAGTGATCTACCGGACAGGGGCGGTAATTCACCCCTCCACTTT